The 13 T cell receptor beta chains given below trace back to one sample, sequenced in a study of radiotherapy plus CTLA-4 blockade in lung cancer. The protocol was immunoSEQ multiplex PCR, while the TCRdb copy is restricted to in-frame clones and leaves out a portion. This sample yields about 49,000 clones, of which 70% to 90% are seen a single time; 6% to 8% belongs to the top ten. The specimen was peripheral blood, collected from a patient treated with radiotherapy plus ipilimumab. The receptors here all came from a human donor with non-small cell lung cancer whose response to radiotherapy plus ipilimumab could not be evaluated.

This clone has just a few counts. This chain uses TRBV6-6 with TRBJ2-7; 7 nucleotides align to TRBD1. V was clipped by 6 bases and J by 3 bases; unmatched bases: 11. The germline V gene has CDR1 MNHNY and CDR2 SVGAGI (reference sequence). This CDR3 region has 15 residues. The CDR3 DNA reads as TGTGCCAGCAGCGGGGACAGCGTGCAAGTCTACGAGCAGTACTTC. It specifies CASSGDSVQVYEQYF.

The count of this clone is one. The chain carries TRBV7-7 and TRBJ2-5, with 9 bases matching TRBD1. This CDR3 is 14 amino acids long. With V trimmed by 2 bases and J by 3 bases, 1 base remained unmatched. Germline CDR1 SSHAT, CDR2 FNYEAQ (reference sequence). The CDR3 here is CASSLTGGKETQYF. The CDR3, as DNA: TGTGCCAGCAGCTTAACAGGGGGCAAAGAGACCCAGTACTTC.

V gene TRBV28 combines with J gene TRBJ1-5; D remains ambiguous. V lost 2 bases and J 7 bases, leaving 9 bases between the germline ends. Germline CDR1 reads MDHEN; CDR2 reads SYDVKM. The CDR3 runs 13 residues. This chain's CDR3 is CASSLSRVQPQHF. The CDR3 coding sequence is TGTGCCAGCAGTTTAAGTAGAGTCCAGCCCCAGCATTTT.

V and J are TRBV7-8 and TRBJ2-1, with 7 bases matching TRBD2. Per the germline V gene, CDR1 is SGHVS and CDR2 is FQNEAQ. Trimming cost V 1 base and J 5 bases; bases outside gene matches: 5. The CDR3 totals 15 residues. The CDR3 spells CASSLDWGGNNEQFF. For the CDR3, the DNA is TGTGCCAGCAGCTTAGATTGGGGGGGGAACAATGAGCAGTTCTTC.

The chain links TRBV4-1 to TRBJ2-7; no definite D call. Trimming took off 0 bases at V and 4 bases at J, with 10 bases between the two ends. CDR3 length equals 14 residues. CDR1 MGHRA and CDR2 YSYEKL come from the germline V gene. The CDR3 DNA follows: TGCGCCAGCAGCCAAGATTACTTGAATTACGAGCAGTACTTC. As protein: CASSQDYLNYEQYF.

The rearrangement joins TRBV7-9 to TRBJ1-4; D might be TRBD1 (5 bases). Germline CDR1 SEHNR, CDR2 FQNEAQ (reference sequence). Deletions cut 1 base from V and 5 bases from J, with 8 bases between. This CDR3 contains 14 residues. The chain's CDR3 is CASSLGGGNEKLFF. DNA of the CDR3: TGTGCCAGCAGCTTAGGGGGGGGAAATGAAAAACTGTTTTTT.

The rearrangement uses TRBV25-1 and TRBJ2-7, with 9 bases aligning to TRBD1. Germline assignment: CDR1 MGHDK and CDR2 SYGVNS. The CDR3 is 15 amino acids. V lost 3 bases, J lost 3 bases, and 6 bases stayed unmatched. This CDR3 reads CASSDSRDRDYEQYF. The CDR3 DNA is TGTGCCAGCAGTGATTCCCGGGACAGGGACTACGAGCAGTACTTC.

The chain is built from TRBV7-9 and TRBJ1-6, with D possibly TRBD1 on 6 matching bases. V was pared by 5 bases and J by 7 bases, with 12 bases between. This CDR3 spans 14 amino acids. In germline, CDR1 is SEHNR, CDR2 FQNEAQ (reference sequence). The CDR3 DNA reads as TGTGCCAGCAGCCTGGACAGACTAAATTCACCCCTCCACTTT. Its protein is CASSLDRLNSPLHF.

The rearrangement links TRBV19 to TRBJ2-7; a weak D match, TRBD1 (5 bases). The CDR3 loop spans 13 amino acids. Deletions cut 2 bases from V and 5 bases from J, with 10 bases between. Germline loops: CDR1 LNHDA, CDR2 SQIVND (reference sequence). CDR3 region: CASSIQGAHEQYF. As DNA, the CDR3 is TGTGCCAGTAGTATACAGGGCGCCCACGAGCAGTACTTC.

CDR3 region: CASSPGNSHSNQPQHF. The DNA of the CDR3 is TGTGCCAGCAGTCCAGGGAACAGTCATAGCAATCAGCCCCAGCATTTT. This chain joins TRBV27 and TRBJ1-5, with D possibly TRBD1 on 5 matching bases. From germline, CDR1 is MNHEY and CDR2 SMNVEV (reference sequence). The ends were cut back, 5 bases at V and 0 bases at J, with 14 bases in the middle. This CDR3 comprises 16 residues.

The V gene is TRBV4-1, the J gene TRBJ1-2; D may be TRBD1 (5 bases). The ends were cut back, 1 base at V and 2 bases at J, with 11 bases in the middle. Germline lookup yields CDR1 MGHRA and CDR2 YSYEKL. This CDR3 comprises 15 residues. The CDR3 spells CASSQGTTVNYGYTF. The DNA of the CDR3 is TGCGCCAGCAGCCAAGGGACGACAGTCAACTATGGCTACACCTTC.

The sample holds a few counts of this clone. At the DNA level, this CDR3 is encoded by other sequences in the same sample as well. The chain uses TRBV15 and TRBJ2-7; no firm D call. V was shortened by 0 bases and J by 4 bases, with 4 bases between the two germline ends. The CDR3 is 12 amino acids. Germline values: CDR1 LNHNV, CDR2 YYDKDF (reference sequence). The CDR3: CATSRDQYEQYF. CDR3 bases: TGTGCCACCAGCAGAGATCAGTACGAGCAGTACTTC. The complete variable domain, with remaining parts taken from reference TRBV15 and TRBJ2-7, reads DAMVIQNPRYQVTQFGKPVTLSCSQTLNHNVMYWYQQKSSQAPKLLFHYYDKDFNNEADTPDNFQSRRPNTSFCFLDIRSPGLGDTAMYLCATSRDQYEQYFGPGTRLTVT.

In nucleotides, the CDR3 is TGCAGCGGGACAGGGGGATTCACTGAAGCTTTCTTT. Protein: CSGTGGFTEAFF. The chain has TRBV29-1 and TRBJ1-1; the match to TRBD1 covers 10 bases. V lost 7 bases to trimming and J lost 4 bases; unmatched junction nucleotides: 3. This CDR3 comprises 12 residues. The germline V gene encodes CDR1 SQVTM and CDR2 ANQGSEA.